A selection of T cell receptor beta chains follows, all from one sample in a study of blood T cell repertoires in COVID-19. Only in-frame clones appear in the TCRdb table, and some are missing; sequencing was by immunoSEQ multiplex PCR. The data hold roughly 28,000 clones, with about 90% observed a single time. Sequenced sample: peripheral blood. These receptors all come from a woman between 50 and 59 years old with active COVID-19. Each CDR3 is given with its conserved first and last residue. The order of the fields is D gene, V gene, clone size, J gene, CDR3 DNA, CDR3 protein. A D gene is named only where the DNA matches it firmly. Clone size is shown for a subset of rows, as once, few, many or a class of expanded clone.

.,TRBV28,.,TRBJ1-1,TGTGCCAGCAGGCTCGTGGGTCAGGGCGAAACTGAAGCTTTCTTT,CASRLVGQGETEAFF
TRBD1,TRBV5-1,.,TRBJ1-6,TGCGCCAGCAGCGAAGGACAGGTTACGACCTATAATTCACCCCTCCACTTT,CASSEGQVTTYNSPLHF
.,TRBV28,.,TRBJ1-1,TGTGCCAGCAGTTTAAACACAGGGCGGAACACTGAAGCTTTCTTT,CASSLNTGRNTEAFF
TRBD1,TRBV19,.,TRBJ2-2,TGTGCCAGTAGTATAGGATGGGCAGGGGGCGCCTCCGGGGAGCTGTTTTTT,CASSIGWAGGASGELFF
TRBD1,TRBV28,few,TRBJ2-5,TGTGCCAGCCGGGGACAGGGAGAGGAGACCCAGTACTTC,CASRGQGEETQYF
TRBD1,TRBV2,.,TRBJ1-4,TGTGCCAGCGGCGGGACAGGACCTAACCTTGCAACTAATGAAAAACTGTTTTTT,CASGGTGPNLATNEKLFF
.,TRBV9,.,TRBJ1-1,TGTGCCAGCAGCGTAGAGCCGGGAAACACTGAAGCTTTCTTT,CASSVEPGNTEAFF
.,TRBV5-5,.,TRBJ2-7,TGTGCCAGCAGCCGTCAACCCGGGAGCTCCAACGCCTACGAGCAGTACTTC,CASSRQPGSSNAYEQYF
TRBD1,TRBV7-9,once,TRBJ1-2,TGTGCCAGCAGCGATCCGGGACAGGGGGGATTGGACTACACCTTC,CASSDPGQGGLDYTF
TRBD1,TRBV6-4,.,TRBJ2-5,TGTGCCAGCAAGTCCCGGGACAGGGGGCGCGGGACCCAGTACTTC,CASKSRDRGRGTQYF
.,TRBV5-1,.,TRBJ2-1,TGCGCCAGCAGCTTCACCGGAGGAGGCCACAATGAGCAGTTCTTC,CASSFTGGGHNEQFF
TRBD2,TRBV7-7,.,TRBJ2-3,TGTGCTAGCAGCTCCACTAGCGACGTCGCAGATACGCAGTATTTT,CASSSTSDVADTQYF
.,TRBV25-1,.,TRBJ2-2,TGTGCCAGCAGTGAATTCCCCCTCATGACAGCGAACACCGGGGAGCTGTTTTTT,CASSEFPLMTANTGELFF
.,TRBV20-1,.,TRBJ2-1,TGCAGTGCTAGTGGGCGGGATAGGAATGAGCAGTTCTTC,CSASGRDRNEQFF
TRBD1,TRBV18,.,TRBJ2-1,TGTGCCAGCTCACTTTGGGACAGGCGAAGCTCCTACAATGAGCAGTTCTTC,CASSLWDRRSSYNEQFF
TRBD1,TRBV14,.,TRBJ2-5,TGTGCCAGCAGCCAAGATCTTGGTGGGCCAGGGGGAAGGACCCAGTACTTC,CASSQDLGGPGGRTQYF
.,TRBV3-1/TRBV3-2,few,TRBJ2-1,TGTGCCAGCAGCCAAGTGCGGGTGAGCGAGCAGTTCTTC,CASSQVRVSEQFF
TRBD2,TRBV5-1,.,TRBJ2-5,TGCGCCAGCAGCTTGATGTCTAGCGGGGAAGAGACCCAGTACTTC,CASSLMSSGEETQYF
.,TRBV2,.,TRBJ2-5,TGTGCCAGCAGTGGGAGGGCCGGGGAGACCCAGTACTTC,CASSGRAGETQYF
.,TRBV28,.,TRBJ1-1,TGTGCCAGCAGTTTTCGGGTGGTCACTGAAGCTTTCTTT,CASSFRVVTEAFF
.,TRBV5-1,.,TRBJ2-2,TGCGCCAGCAGCTTCGGGGCGAACACCGGGGAGCTGTTTTTT,CASSFGANTGELFF
.,TRBV28,.,TRBJ1-4,TGTGCCAGCAGTTTACTGGCCTATGAAAAACTGTTTTTT,CASSLLAYEKLFF
.,TRBV24-1,.,TRBJ2-2,TGTGCCACCAGTGATGCACAGGGGAACACCGGGGAGCTGTTTTTT,CATSDAQGNTGELFF
TRBD1,TRBV3-1/TRBV3-2,.,TRBJ1-1,TGTGCCAGCCCCTCAGGACGGTTTGGCTCCGGGACAGGGGGTTGTTTATACACTGAAGCTTTCTTT,CASPSGRFGSGTGGCLYTEAFF
TRBD1,TRBV5-1,.,TRBJ1-2,TGCGCCAGCAGCCCCGGGACAGGAGGGTATGGCTACACCTTC,CASSPGTGGYGYTF
.,TRBV4-1,few,TRBJ1-6,TGCGCCAGCAGCCAAGATCCCTGGACAGCGAATTCACCCCTCCACTTT,CASSQDPWTANSPLHF
TRBD1,TRBV6-5,.,TRBJ1-2,TGTGCCAGCAGTCGGTCACAGGGGGCTCGTGGCTACACCTTC,CASSRSQGARGYTF
.,TRBV19,.,TRBJ2-2,TGTGCCAGTAGTATTCTAACAGGGACGAACACCGGGGAGCTGTTTTTT,CASSILTGTNTGELFF
.,TRBV14,.,TRBJ2-1,TGTGCCAGCAGCCAAGATAGGGGGAGTTTCTTCAATGAGCAGTTCTTC,CASSQDRGSFFNEQFF
TRBD1,TRBV4-1,.,TRBJ2-5,TGCGCCAGCAGCCAAGATGGGACAGAAGAGACCCAGTACTTC,CASSQDGTEETQYF
.,TRBV20-1,.,TRBJ2-5,TGCAGTGCTAGCCCCAAAGAGACCCAGTACTTC,CSASPKETQYF
TRBD2,TRBV28,.,TRBJ2-3,TGTGCCAGCAGTTCAGCGGGAGGGCCTATAGATACGCAGTATTTT,CASSSAGGPIDTQYF
.,TRBV19,once,TRBJ2-7,TGTGCCAGTAGTATAGGGGCAGGGGCCCACTACGAGCAGTACTTC,CASSIGAGAHYEQYF
TRBD1,TRBV5-1,.,TRBJ2-7,TGCGCCAGCAGCCCAGAGACAGGGGACTACGAGCAGTACTTC,CASSPETGDYEQYF
TRBD1,TRBV7-9,few,TRBJ1-3,TGTGCCAGCAGCCGCCCACAGGGGCAACACACCATATATTTT,CASSRPQGQHTIYF
TRBD1,TRBV2,.,TRBJ1-6,TGTGCCACAACACGACAGGGATTGGCTTCACCCCTCCACTTT,CATTRQGLASPLHF
TRBD1,TRBV4-1,.,TRBJ2-7,TGCGCCAGCAGCCAAAGACAGGGGACCTACGAGCAGTACTTC,CASSQRQGTYEQYF
.,TRBV5-1,once,TRBJ2-7,TGCGCCAGCAGCTTGCGACAGACACAGGACGAGCAGTACTTC,CASSLRQTQDEQYF
.,TRBV25-1,.,TRBJ1-4,TGTGCCAGCAGTGTAAGAGGGATCGATGAAAAACTGTTTTTT,CASSVRGIDEKLFF
.,TRBV19,few,TRBJ1-5,TGTGCCAGTAGTGGACCTGGGGGCGGCAATCAGCCCCAGCATTTT,CASSGPGGGNQPQHF
TRBD1,TRBV6-1,.,TRBJ1-3,TGTGCCAGCAGTGCCTTACAGGGGGCGCACGGAAACACCATATATTTT,CASSALQGAHGNTIYF
TRBD2,TRBV12-5,.,TRBJ2-1,TGTGCTAGTGGTTTGGGGGAGGGTGCCTACAATGAGCAGTTCTTC,CASGLGEGAYNEQFF
.,TRBV7-2,.,TRBJ2-7,TGTGCCAGCAGCTTAGGACATTCCTACGAGCAGTACTTC,CASSLGHSYEQYF
TRBD2,TRBV2,.,TRBJ2-7,TGTGCCAGCCTGGGACTAGCGGGAGGGAAAAGCTCCTACGAGCAGTACTTC,CASLGLAGGKSSYEQYF
.,TRBV28,.,TRBJ1-2,TGTGCCAGCAGTTTGGCGGAATATGGCTACACCTTC,CASSLAEYGYTF
TRBD1,TRBV5-4,.,TRBJ2-1,TGTGCCAGCCGACCTGGGACAGGGGTTGCCGGCGGGCAGTTCTTC,CASRPGTGVAGGQFF
.,TRBV6-5,.,TRBJ1-1,TGTGCCAGCAGTTACTCGAGAGGGGGGGGCGGCACTGAAGCTTTCTTT,CASSYSRGGGGTEAFF
.,TRBV5-1,.,TRBJ2-1,TGCGCCAGCAGCTTGCTAGGGCTAGCAGAGTACAATGAGCAGTTCTTC,CASSLLGLAEYNEQFF
TRBD2,TRBV9,.,TRBJ2-1,TGTGCCAGCAGCGGGGACTACTCCAATGAGCAGTTCTTC,CASSGDYSNEQFF
.,TRBV9,.,TRBJ1-5,TGTGCCAGCAGCCCGGACGGGGTCAATCAGCCCCAGCATTTT,CASSPDGVNQPQHF
.,TRBV29-1,.,TRBJ2-1,TGCAGCGTTCTAATCCGGGGTGAGCAGTTCTTC,CSVLIRGEQFF
.,TRBV10-3,.,TRBJ2-2,TGTGCCATCAAACCAGGGGCCCAACCCGAGAACACCGGGGAGCTGTTTTTT,CAIKPGAQPENTGELFF
.,TRBV7-2,.,TRBJ1-3,TGTGCCAGCAGCCCCCCGGGTCTCTACTCTGGAAACACCATATATTTT,CASSPPGLYSGNTIYF